The entry below gives a single T cell receptor (beta chain) sequence along with its context. The data were produced by immunoSEQ multiplex PCR, yet TCRdb's version contains in-frame clones alone and is incomplete. Here the sample spans 130,000 or so clones, more than 75% being singletons. The data were obtained in a study of blood T cell repertoires in COVID-19. The length of the CDR3 is 14 residues. Trimming shortened V by 4 bases and J by 5 bases, and 15 bases separated the two germline ends. CDR1 and CDR2 (germline): LNHNV, YYDKDF (reference sequence). The rearrangement links TRBV15 to TRBJ2-7; TRBD1 might be the D (6 bases). The sequence derives from a human donor in a cohort sampled during active COVID-19. Sequenced sample: peripheral blood. The CDR3 protein is CATSKDRFPNEQYF. CDR3 nucleotides: TGTGCCACCAGCAAAGACAGGTTTCCTAACGAGCAGTACTTC.